This T cell receptor (beta chain) emerged from a study of shared clonotypes between healthy human individuals (TCRdb year 2020). Broadly, across the study: Two women and three men aged 18 to 49 years were included in the cohort. Per donor, three plates each were used for CD4 naive and CD4 memory, two for CD8 naive, and one for CD8 memory. To estimate repertoire size and how much clonotypes are shared between individuals, the study performed deep sequencing of blood TCR repertoires from about five healthy adults. Different laboratories and diverse techniques were used to prepare libraries and sequence TCR repertoires, to increase sequencing depth and limit assay-specific biases. Leukapheresis yielded between about 0.85 and 10 billion PBMCs per donor. What the authors observed across the whole study: Compared with non-shared clonotypes, the clonotypes found in all four sorted-subset donors had higher generation probabilities. Sampling was restricted to blood, and TCR repertoires in tissue are likely to differ from TCR repertoires in blood. Sharing across a few donors was observed for around 5% of naive CD4, over 3% of naive CD8, over 2% of memory CD4, and around 0.44% of memory CD8 clonotypes. Pairwise subsampling indicated that sequencing depth was expected to affect the degree of clonotype sharing among donors. Larger estimated clonotype richness was generally found for naive subsets than for memory subsets. Rarefaction of sorted-subset datasets indicated incomplete sequencing despite the large sequencing depth. Because the study included a small number of donors, the genetic and exposure-history diversity represented was limited.

Worth noting for this clone: What this receptor recognizes is not known. Nothing much larger sits one base from this clone, and base qualities are not available.

CD8 naive samples were CD45RO-negative cells positively selected for CCR7, giving a CD45RA+CCR7+ population that excluded TemRA cells. The donors were healthy, HIV-negative adults who had no recently reported acute infections or vaccinations. Every donor was a Caucasian adult residing in Nashville, Tennessee, USA. Blood was obtained by leukapheresis, after which PBMCs were separated by Ficoll-Histopaque density gradient centrifugation and cryopreserved in liquid nitrogen vapor phase. Analytical flow cytometry was used to check the purity and quantity of each magnetically sorted T cell population. Genomic DNA was isolated from each sorted fraction and quantified by UV absorbance on a Nanodrop 2000c. TCR CDR3 regions were amplified from genomic DNA by multiplex PCR using the deep immunoSEQ assay. Extracted genomic DNA from each cell subset was distributed evenly across all wells of several immunoSEQ 96-well plates, and each plate was treated as a replicate. Each replicate PCR for sorted subsets received about 210 ng genomic DNA, equal to about 30,000 T cell genomes. The purified libraries were quantified using a Qubit 3.0 fluorometer, sized with a Bioanalyzer 2100, and then quantified again using the KAPA Library Quantification kit. A separate single-read 150-cycle Illumina NextSeq 550 flow cell was used to sequence each immunoSEQ 96-well plate. The study's own analysis went as follows. Because only junctional sequences without quality scores were contained in the immunoSEQ output, filtering matching that applied to full-length reads could not be performed. Sequences were annotated with PyIR, a Python wrapper for IgBLAST v1.9, and V/J genes and CDR3 were assigned using IMGT germline references. Any read was removed if the V/J assignment was weak (E-value above 1e-6), the CDR3 was missing, or the read contained stop codons, out-of-frame junctions, or ambiguous translated residues. V3J clonotypes were defined as sequences sharing an identical inferred V gene, J gene, and CDR3 amino acid sequence. The percentage overlap between two repertoires was calculated by dividing the number of shared unique clonotypes by the size of the smaller repertoire. Repertoire richness was assessed with RTK rarefaction, the Chao1 estimator, and Recon v2.1 estimates of unobserved clonotypes. OLGA was used to compute generation probabilities for all TCRbeta clonotypes that the gDNA method yielded from several donors. Drawn from immuneACCESS, this table holds only the in-frame rearrangements with V and J called that TCRdb kept. Clones are partly lost; checked studies trace under half to an unresolved V gene and leave the rest unexplained. V and J calls plus clone size are reproduced from that table; the DNA served to infer D and trimming. This sample lists about 2 million clones; about 95% were detected once. In total, the top ten clones hold roughly 1.2% of the sample.

The germline V gene (reference sequence) yields LNHDA for CDR1 and SQIVND for CDR2. V is cut by 4 bases and J by 2 bases, and the space between the germline ends is 18 bases. From the cysteine up to the phenylalanine, the CDR3 has a length of 16 residues. This entry keeps only the CDR3 DNA: 48 bases, framed from base 1. The rearrangement joined TRBV19 to TRBJ2-7; the D assignment is uncertain and may be TRBD1 or TRBD2, with 7 bases supporting each. The clonotype was recovered from a man aged 18 to 35 in good health. Sequenced input: naive CD8+ T cells sorted from blood. Reading the label with the study, this specimen's cell subset or site is: CD45RA+CCR7+. In nucleotide form, the sequence is TGTGCCAGTAGTACCTCAGGGGGGGAGTTCCCCTACGAGCAGTACTTC. It is translated as CASSTSGGEFPYEQYF.